Below, one T cell receptor (beta chain) is given with its context. The sample is drawn from a study of shared clonotypes between healthy human individuals. CDR3 size: 14 residues. The germline V gene has CDR1 SGHKS and CDR2 YYEKEE (reference sequence). V gave up 1 base and J gave up 8 bases, with 15 bases separating them. The repertoire was sequenced with immunoSEQ multiplex PCR; TCRdb's copy has only in-frame clones and lacks some. Among a few million clones listed, around nine tenths were seen once. This chain connects TRBV5-5 to TRBJ1-2; D is perhaps TRBD1 (5 bases). The TCR sequence derives from a man younger than 35 in good health. Material for sequencing was naive CD4+ T cells sorted from blood. Subset given: CD45RA+ positively selected. The CDR3 sequence is CASSLSGNEYGYTF. The CDR3 coding sequence is TGTGCCAGCAGCTTGTCAGGGAATGAGTACGGCTACACCTTC.